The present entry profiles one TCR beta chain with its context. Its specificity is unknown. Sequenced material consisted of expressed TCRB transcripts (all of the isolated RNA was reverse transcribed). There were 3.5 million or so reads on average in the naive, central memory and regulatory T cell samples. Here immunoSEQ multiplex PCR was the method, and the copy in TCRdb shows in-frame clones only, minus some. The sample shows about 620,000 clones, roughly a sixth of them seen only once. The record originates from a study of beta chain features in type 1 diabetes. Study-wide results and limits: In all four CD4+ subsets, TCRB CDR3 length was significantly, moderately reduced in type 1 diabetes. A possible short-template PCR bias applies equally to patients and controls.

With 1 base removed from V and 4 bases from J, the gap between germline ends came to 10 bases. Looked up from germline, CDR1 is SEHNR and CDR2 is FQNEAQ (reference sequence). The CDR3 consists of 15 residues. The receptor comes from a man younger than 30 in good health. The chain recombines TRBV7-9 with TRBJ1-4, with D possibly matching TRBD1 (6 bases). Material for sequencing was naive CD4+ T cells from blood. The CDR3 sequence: CASSLGQGYNEKLFF. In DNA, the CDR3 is TGTGCCAGCAGCTTAGGCCAGGGGTATAATGAAAAACTGTTTTTT.